This is a list of T cell receptor beta chains from one sample in a study of cytomegalovirus exposure and HLA in healthy donors. TCRdb keeps only in-frame clones here, not all; method: immunoSEQ multiplex PCR. The top ten clones hold around 6% of a sample with approximately 220,000 clones, around 76% of them seen once. Sequenced input: PBMCs. These receptors came from a middle-aged man in good health and CMV-seropositive. Both conserved end residues are part of each CDR3.

V: TRBV7-6; CDR3: CASSLGRESLHEQFF
V: TRBV20-1; CDR3: CSANRAYEQFF
V: TRBV25-1; CDR3: CASSPESSYEQYF
V: TRBV11-3; CDR3: CASSPRDSLISSGNTIYF
V: TRBV11-2; CDR3: CASSLEGRKLFF
V: TRBV7-9; CDR3: CASSPRTGYHYGYTF
V: TRBV2; CDR3: CASRGLAGGSTGELFF
V: TRBV15; CDR3: CATSTSQGYNYGYTF
V: TRBV6-1; CDR3: CASSEQGSAYTIYF
V: TRBV4-2; CDR3: CASSQETGLSPQHF
V: TRBV6-5; CDR3: CASSYWSSGIHNEQFF
V: TRBV29-1; CDR3: CSAGLASYEQYF
V: TRBV13; CDR3: CASSPSGRVDNEQFF
V: TRBV30; CDR3: CAYSQGGTEAFF
V: TRBV2; CDR3: CASRDDRGRNQETQYF
V: TRBV29-1; CDR3: CSVRQGSSGANVLTF
V: TRBV7-3; CDR3: CASSPGTSGRYNEQFF
V: TRBV9; CDR3: CASSVSGGGYTF
V: TRBV5-4; CDR3: CASRDDRGDGYTF
V: TRBV15; CDR3: CATSRVRGLYEQYF
V: TRBV4-2; CDR3: CASSQDVDTQYF
V: TRBV27; CDR3: CASSLISAGAVGELFF
V: TRBV6-6; CDR3: CASSLAGVREQYF
V: TRBV27; CDR3: CASSLLERPEQFF
V: TRBV19; CDR3: CASRKGQGLADTQYF